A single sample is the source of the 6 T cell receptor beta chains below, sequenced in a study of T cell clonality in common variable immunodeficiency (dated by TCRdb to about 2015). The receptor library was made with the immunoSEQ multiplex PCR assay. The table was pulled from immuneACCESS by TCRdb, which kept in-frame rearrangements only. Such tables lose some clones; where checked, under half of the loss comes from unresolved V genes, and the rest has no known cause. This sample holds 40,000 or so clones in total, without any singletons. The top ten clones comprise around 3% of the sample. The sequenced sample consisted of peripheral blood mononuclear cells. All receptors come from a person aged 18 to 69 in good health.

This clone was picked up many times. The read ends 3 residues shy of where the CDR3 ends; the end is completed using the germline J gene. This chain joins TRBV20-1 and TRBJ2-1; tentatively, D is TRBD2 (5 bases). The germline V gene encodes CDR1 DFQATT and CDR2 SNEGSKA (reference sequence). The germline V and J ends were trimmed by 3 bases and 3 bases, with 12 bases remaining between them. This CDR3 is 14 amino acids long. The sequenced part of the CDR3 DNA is TGCAGTGCTAGGGATAGCGAACACTACAATGAG. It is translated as CSARDSEHYNE. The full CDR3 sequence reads CSARDSEHYNEQFF.

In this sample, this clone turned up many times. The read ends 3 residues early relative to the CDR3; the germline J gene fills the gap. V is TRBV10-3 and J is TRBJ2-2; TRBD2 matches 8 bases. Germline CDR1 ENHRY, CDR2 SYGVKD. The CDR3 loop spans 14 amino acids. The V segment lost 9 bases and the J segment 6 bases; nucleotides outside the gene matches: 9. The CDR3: CAIKRGLVSGELFF. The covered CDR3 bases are TGTGCCATTAAGCGGGGACTAGTCTCCGGGGAG.

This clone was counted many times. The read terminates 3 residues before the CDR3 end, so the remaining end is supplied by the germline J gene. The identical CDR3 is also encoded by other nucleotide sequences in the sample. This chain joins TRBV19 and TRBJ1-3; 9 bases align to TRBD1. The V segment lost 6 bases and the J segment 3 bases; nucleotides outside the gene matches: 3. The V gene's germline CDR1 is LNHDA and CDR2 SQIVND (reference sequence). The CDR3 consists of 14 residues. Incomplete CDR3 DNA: TGTGCCAGTAGGGACAGGGGACATGGAAACACC. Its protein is CASRDRGHGNT. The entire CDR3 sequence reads CASRDRGHGNTIYF.

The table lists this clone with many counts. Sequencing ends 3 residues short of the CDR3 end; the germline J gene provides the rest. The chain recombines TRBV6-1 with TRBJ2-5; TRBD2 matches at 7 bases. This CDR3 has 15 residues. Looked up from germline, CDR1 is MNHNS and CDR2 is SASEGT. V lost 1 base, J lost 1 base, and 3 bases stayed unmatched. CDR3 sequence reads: CASSEGWGGQETQYF. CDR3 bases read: TGTGCCAGCAGTGAAGGGTGGGGGGGCCAAGAGACC.

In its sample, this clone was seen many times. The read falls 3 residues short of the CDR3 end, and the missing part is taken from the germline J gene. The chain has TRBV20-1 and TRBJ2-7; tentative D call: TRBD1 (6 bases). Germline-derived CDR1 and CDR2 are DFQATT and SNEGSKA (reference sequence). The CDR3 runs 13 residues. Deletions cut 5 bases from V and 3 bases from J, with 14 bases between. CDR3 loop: CSADRLTDYEQYF. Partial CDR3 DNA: TGCAGTGCTGACAGGTTAACGGACTACGAG.

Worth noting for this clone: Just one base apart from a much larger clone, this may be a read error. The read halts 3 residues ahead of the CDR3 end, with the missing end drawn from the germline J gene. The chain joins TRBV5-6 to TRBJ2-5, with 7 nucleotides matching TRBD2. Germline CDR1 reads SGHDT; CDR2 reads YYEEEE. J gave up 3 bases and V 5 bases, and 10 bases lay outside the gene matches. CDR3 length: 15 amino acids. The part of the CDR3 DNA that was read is TGTGCCAGCAGGCGGGGGTTGGGGCGGGAAGAGACC. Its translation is CASRRGLGREET. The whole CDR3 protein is CASRRGLGREETQYF.